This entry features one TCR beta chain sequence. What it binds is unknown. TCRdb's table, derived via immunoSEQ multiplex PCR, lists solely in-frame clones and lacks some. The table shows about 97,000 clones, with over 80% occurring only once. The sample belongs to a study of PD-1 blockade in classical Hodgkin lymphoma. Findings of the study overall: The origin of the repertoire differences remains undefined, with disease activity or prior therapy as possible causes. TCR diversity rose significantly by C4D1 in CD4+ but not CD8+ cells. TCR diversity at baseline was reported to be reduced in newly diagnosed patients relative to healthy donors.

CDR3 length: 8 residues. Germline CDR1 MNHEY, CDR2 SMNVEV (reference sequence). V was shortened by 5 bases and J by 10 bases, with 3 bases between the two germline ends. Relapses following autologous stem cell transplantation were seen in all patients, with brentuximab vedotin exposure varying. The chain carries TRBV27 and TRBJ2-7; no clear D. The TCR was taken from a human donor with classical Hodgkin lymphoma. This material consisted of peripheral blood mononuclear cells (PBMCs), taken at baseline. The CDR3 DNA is TGTGCCAGCAGTAATCAGTACTTC. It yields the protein CASSNQYF.